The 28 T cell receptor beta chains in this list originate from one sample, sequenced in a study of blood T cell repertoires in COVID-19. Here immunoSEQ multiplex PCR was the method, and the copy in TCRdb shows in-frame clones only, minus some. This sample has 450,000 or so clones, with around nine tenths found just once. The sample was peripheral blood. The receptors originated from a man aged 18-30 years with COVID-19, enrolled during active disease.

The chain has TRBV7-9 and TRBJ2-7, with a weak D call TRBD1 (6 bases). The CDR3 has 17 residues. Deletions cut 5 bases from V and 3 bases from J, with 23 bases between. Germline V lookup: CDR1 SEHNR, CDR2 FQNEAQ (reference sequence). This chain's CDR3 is CASSPPTHRDGYYEQYF. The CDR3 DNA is TGTGCCAGCAGCCCGCCCACGCACAGGGACGGGTACTACGAGCAGTACTTC.

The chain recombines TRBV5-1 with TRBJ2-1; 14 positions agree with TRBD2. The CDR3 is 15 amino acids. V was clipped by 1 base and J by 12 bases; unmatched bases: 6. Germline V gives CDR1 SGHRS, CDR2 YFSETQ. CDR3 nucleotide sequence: TGCGCCAGCAGCTTGCGACTAGCGGGAGGGAAGGGGCAGTTCTTC. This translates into CASSLRLAGGKGQFF.

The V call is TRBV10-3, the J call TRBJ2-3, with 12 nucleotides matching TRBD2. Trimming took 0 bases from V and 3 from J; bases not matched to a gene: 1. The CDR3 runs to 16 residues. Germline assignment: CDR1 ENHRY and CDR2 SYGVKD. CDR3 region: CAISESLAGGTDTQYF. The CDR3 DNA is TGTGCCATCAGTGAGTCACTAGCGGGAGGTACAGATACGCAGTATTTT.

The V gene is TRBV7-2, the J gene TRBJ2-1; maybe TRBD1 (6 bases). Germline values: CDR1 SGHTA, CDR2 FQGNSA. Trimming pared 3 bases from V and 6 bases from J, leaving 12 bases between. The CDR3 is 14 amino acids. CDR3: CASSFGTNINEQFF. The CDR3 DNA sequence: TGTGCCAGCAGCTTCGGGACAAACATCAATGAGCAGTTCTTC.

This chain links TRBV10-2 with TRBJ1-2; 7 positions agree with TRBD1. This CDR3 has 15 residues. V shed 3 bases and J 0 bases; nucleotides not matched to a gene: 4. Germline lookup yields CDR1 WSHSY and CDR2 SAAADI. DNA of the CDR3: TGCGCCAGCAGTGATTGGGACAGTTCTAACTATGGCTACACCTTC. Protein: CASSDWDSSNYGYTF.

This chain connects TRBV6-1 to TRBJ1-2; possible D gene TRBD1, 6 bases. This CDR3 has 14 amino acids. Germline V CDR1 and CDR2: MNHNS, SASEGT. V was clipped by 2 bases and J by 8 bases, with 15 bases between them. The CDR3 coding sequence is TGTGCCAGCAGTGAACAACAGGGCGATCTAGGCTACACCTTC. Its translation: CASSEQQGDLGYTF.

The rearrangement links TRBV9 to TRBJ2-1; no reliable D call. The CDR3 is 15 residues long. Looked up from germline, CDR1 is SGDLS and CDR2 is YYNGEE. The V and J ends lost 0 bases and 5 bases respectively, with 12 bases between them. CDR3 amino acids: CASSVGPDTNNEQFF. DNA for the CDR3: TGTGCCAGCAGCGTAGGCCCCGACACCAACAATGAGCAGTTCTTC.

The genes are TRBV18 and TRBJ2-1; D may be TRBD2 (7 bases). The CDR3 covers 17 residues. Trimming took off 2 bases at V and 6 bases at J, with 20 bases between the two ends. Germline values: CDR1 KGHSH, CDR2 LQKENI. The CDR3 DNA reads TGTGCCAGCTCACCAGTCAGGGGCCCTAGCGGACCCAATGAGCAGTTCTTC. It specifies CASSPVRGPSGPNEQFF.

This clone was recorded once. CDR3 in amino acids: CASSFSDYEQYF. Written as DNA, the CDR3 is TGTGCCAGCAGCTTCTCAGACTACGAGCAGTACTTC. The rearrangement uses TRBV5-5 and TRBJ2-7; D not certain. V was shortened by 2 bases and J by 3 bases, with 6 bases between the two germline ends. Germline values: CDR1 SGHKS, CDR2 YYEKEE (reference sequence). The CDR3 is made up of 12 amino acids.

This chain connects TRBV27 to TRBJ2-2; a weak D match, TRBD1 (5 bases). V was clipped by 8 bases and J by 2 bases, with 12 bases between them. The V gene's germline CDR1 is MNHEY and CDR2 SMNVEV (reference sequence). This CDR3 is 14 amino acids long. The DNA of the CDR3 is TGTGCCAGCTTTGGACATGGAAACACCGGGGAGCTGTTTTTT. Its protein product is CASFGHGNTGELFF.

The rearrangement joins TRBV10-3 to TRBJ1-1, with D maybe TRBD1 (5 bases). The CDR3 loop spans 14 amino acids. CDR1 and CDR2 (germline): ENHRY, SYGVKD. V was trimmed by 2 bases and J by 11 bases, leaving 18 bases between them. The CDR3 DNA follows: TGTGCCATCAGTGAGCCCCGGGGGGGTTACGTGGCTTTCTTT. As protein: CAISEPRGGYVAFF.

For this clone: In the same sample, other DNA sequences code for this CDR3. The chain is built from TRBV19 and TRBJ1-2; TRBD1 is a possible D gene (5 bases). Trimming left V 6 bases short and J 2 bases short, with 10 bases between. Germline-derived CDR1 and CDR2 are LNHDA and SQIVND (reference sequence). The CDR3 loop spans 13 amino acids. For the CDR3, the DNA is TGTGCCAGTAGAGAGCAGGGAAACTATGGCTACACCTTC. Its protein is CASREQGNYGYTF.

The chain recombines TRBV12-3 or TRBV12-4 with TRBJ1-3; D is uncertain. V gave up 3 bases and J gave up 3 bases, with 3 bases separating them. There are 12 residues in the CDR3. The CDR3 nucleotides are TGTGCCAGCAGTTTCTTTGGAAACACCATATATTTT. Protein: CASSFFGNTIYF.

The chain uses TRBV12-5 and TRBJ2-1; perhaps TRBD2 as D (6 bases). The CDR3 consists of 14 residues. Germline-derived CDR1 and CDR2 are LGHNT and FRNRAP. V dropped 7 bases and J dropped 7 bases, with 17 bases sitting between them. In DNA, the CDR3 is TGTGCTAGTGCCCCGGGACTGAATACAAATGAGCAGTTCTTC. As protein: CASAPGLNTNEQFF.

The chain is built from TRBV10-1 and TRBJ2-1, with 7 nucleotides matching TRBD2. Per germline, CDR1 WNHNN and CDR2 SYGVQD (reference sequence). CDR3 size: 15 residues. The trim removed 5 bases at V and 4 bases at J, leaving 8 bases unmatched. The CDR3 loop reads CASSRRAGPYNEQFF. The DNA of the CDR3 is TGCGCCAGCAGTAGGAGAGCGGGGCCTTACAATGAGCAGTTCTTC.

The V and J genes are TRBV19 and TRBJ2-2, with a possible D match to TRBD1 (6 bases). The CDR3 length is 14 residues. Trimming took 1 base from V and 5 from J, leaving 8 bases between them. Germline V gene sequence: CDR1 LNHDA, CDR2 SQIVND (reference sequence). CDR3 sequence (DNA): TGTGCCAGTAGTATAGCCCAGGGGACCGGGGAGCTGTTTTTT. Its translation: CASSIAQGTGELFF.

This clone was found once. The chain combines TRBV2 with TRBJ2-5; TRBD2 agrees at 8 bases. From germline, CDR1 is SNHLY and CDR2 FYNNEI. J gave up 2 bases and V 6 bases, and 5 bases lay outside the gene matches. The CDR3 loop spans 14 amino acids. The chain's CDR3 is CASRAGTRQETQYF. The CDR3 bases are TGTGCCAGCAGGGCAGGGACTAGACAAGAGACCCAGTACTTC.

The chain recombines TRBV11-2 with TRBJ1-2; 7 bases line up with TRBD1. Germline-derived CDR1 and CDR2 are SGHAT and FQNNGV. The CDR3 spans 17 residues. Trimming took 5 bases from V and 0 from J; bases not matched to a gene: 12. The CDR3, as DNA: TGTGCCAGCAGCCCCATCGGGACAGCCGAATCTAACTATGGCTACACCTTC. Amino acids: CASSPIGTAESNYGYTF.

The CDR3 here is CASSIGFSGYEQYF. CDR3 nucleotides: TGTGCCAGTAGTATAGGATTTAGCGGCTACGAGCAGTACTTC. The chain is built from TRBV19 and TRBJ2-7; a possible D gene is TRBD2 (6 bases). Trimming removed 1 base from V and 3 bases from J, with 10 bases in between. Germline V CDR1 and CDR2: LNHDA, SQIVND (reference sequence). The length of the CDR3 is 14 residues.

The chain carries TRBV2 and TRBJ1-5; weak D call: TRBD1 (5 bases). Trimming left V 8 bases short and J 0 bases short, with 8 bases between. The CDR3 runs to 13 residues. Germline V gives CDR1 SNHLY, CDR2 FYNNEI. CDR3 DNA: TGTGCCAGCGGAGGGGATAGCAATCAGCCCCAGCATTTT. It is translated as CASGGDSNQPQHF.

The CDR3 bases are TGTGCCAGCTCAACTAGCGGGGGGTCCTCTAGCACAGATACGCAGTATTTT. Residues: CASSTSGGSSSTDTQYF. This chain links TRBV18 with TRBJ2-3, with 12 nucleotides matching TRBD2. This CDR3 contains 17 residues. J was trimmed by 0 bases and V by 5 bases; bases with no gene match: 6. Looked up from germline, CDR1 is KGHSH and CDR2 is LQKENI.

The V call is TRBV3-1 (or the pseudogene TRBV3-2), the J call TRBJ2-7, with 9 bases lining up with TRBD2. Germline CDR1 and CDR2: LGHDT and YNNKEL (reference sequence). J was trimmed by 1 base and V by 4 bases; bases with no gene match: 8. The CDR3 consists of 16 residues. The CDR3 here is CASSLGGAGGSYEQYF. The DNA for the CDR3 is TGTGCCAGCAGCCTGGGAGGAGCGGGAGGATCCTACGAGCAGTACTTC.

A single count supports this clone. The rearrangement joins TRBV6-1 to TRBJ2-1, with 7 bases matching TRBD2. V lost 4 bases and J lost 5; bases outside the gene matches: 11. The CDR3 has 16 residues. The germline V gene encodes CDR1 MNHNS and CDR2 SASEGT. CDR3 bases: TGTGCCAGCAGTGGACCGATCGGGAGCGGGGACAATGAGCAGTTCTTC. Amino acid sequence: CASSGPIGSGDNEQFF.

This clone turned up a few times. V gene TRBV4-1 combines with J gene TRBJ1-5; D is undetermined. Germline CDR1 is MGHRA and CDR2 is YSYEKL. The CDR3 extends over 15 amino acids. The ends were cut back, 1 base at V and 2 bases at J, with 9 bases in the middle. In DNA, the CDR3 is TGCGCCAGCAGCCAAGTTCGAGGCGGCAATCAGCCCCAGCATTTT. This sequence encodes CASSQVRGGNQPQHF.

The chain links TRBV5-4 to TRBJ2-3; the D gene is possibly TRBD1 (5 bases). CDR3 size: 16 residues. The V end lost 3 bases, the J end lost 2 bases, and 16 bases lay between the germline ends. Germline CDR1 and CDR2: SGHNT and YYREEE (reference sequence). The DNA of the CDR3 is TGTGCCAGCAGCTCGGCCAAAGGGGAATTCACAGATACGCAGTATTTT. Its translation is CASSSAKGEFTDTQYF.

The CDR3 DNA sequence: TGTGCCAGTAATTCCCGACAGGGTAACACTGAAGCTTTCTTT. Encoded protein: CASNSRQGNTEAFF. V is TRBV19 and J is TRBJ1-1; 7 nucleotides align to TRBD1. Per the germline V gene, CDR1 is LNHDA and CDR2 is SQIVND (reference sequence). Germline trimming cut 7 bases from V and 2 bases from J; bases unmatched to any gene: 7. The CDR3 is 14 amino acids.

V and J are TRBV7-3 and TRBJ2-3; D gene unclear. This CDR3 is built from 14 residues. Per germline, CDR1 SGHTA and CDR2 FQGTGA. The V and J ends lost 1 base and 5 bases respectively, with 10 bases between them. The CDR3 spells CASSLRPGLDTQYF. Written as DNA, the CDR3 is TGTGCCAGCAGCTTAAGGCCTGGCCTAGATACGCAGTATTTT.

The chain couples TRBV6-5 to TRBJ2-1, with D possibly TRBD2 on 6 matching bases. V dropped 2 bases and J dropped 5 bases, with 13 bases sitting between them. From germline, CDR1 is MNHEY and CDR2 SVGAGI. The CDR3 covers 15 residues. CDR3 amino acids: CASSYMGGGNNEQFF. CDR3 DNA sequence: TGTGCCAGCAGTTACATGGGGGGTGGTAACAATGAGCAGTTCTTC.